A single sample gave rise to the 10 T cell receptor beta chains below, sequenced in a study of T cell changes during pregnancy in multiple sclerosis. Repertoires were generated with immunoSEQ multiplex PCR, while TCRdb's copy carries only in-frame clones and drops some. The sample lists fewer than 110,000 clones; approximately 90% were seen once. This sample comprised peripheral blood, obtained in the third trimester of pregnancy. The receptor set was obtained from a female donor in good health, enrolled as a control in a pregnancy study.

This chain joins TRBV4-3 and TRBJ2-1; TRBD1 matches at 8 bases. Germline assignment: CDR1 LGHNA and CDR2 YSLEER. V was pared by 6 bases and J by 6 bases, with 7 bases of the junction left unmatched. The CDR3 covers 14 residues. CDR3 loop: CASRLTGVSNEQFF. CDR3 nucleotide sequence: TGCGCCAGCAGGTTGACAGGGGTAAGCAATGAGCAGTTCTTC.

The chain is built from TRBV6-5 and TRBJ2-3, with TRBD2 matching over 16 bases. The germline V gene has CDR1 MNHEY and CDR2 SVGAGI. J was trimmed by 5 bases and V by 4 bases; bases with no gene match: 3. This CDR3 has 16 amino acids. The CDR3 DNA reads TGTGCCAGCAGTTCCGGGACTAGCGGGGGGGAAGATACGCAGTATTTT. This translates into CASSSGTSGGEDTQYF.

This chain connects TRBV5-1 to TRBJ1-2; TRBD1 aligns across 9 bases. V lost 4 bases and J lost 0; bases outside the gene matches: 4. Germline V gene sequence: CDR1 SGHRS, CDR2 YFSETQ. The CDR3 spans 15 residues. CDR3 region: CASSNGTGTNYGYTF. The CDR3 DNA is TGCGCCAGCAGCAACGGGACAGGGACTAACTATGGCTACACCTTC. Supplemented by reference TRBV5-1 and TRBJ1-2, the full variable domain reads KAGVTQTPRYLIKTRGQQVTLSCSPISGHRSVSWYQQTPGQGLQFLFEYFSETQRNKGNFPGRFSGRQFSNSRSEMNVSTLELGDSALYLCASSNGTGTNYGYTFGSGTRLTVV.

This chain joins TRBV5-4 and TRBJ2-1, with TRBD2 matching 13 bases. CDR1 and CDR2 from the germline V gene are SGHNT and YYREEE (reference sequence). J lost 4 bases, V lost 4 bases, and 8 bases had no gene match. CDR3 length: 17 residues. The CDR3 nucleotides are TGTGCCAGCAGCAGAGGACTAGCGGGGGCCCCGTACAATGAGCAGTTCTTC. Protein sequence: CASSRGLAGAPYNEQFF.

This chain joins TRBV7-7 and TRBJ1-1; D remains ambiguous. The V gene lost 1 base and the J gene lost 1 base, with 4 bases spanning the gap. Germline assignment: CDR1 SSHAT and CDR2 FNYEAQ (reference sequence). CDR3 length: 13 amino acids. The CDR3 here is CASSLDRNTEAFF. The CDR3 DNA is TGTGCCAGCAGCTTAGACAGGAACACTGAAGCTTTCTTT.

The chain employs TRBV4-2 and TRBJ1-4; 8 nucleotides match TRBD1. V lost 3 bases and J lost 4; bases outside the gene matches: 7. The germline V gene encodes CDR1 LGHNA and CDR2 YNFKEQ. The CDR3 is made up of 16 amino acids. The DNA of the CDR3 is TGTGCCAGCAGCCAGGGACAGGCCGACTTTAATGAAAAACTGTTTTTT. Its translation is CASSQGQADFNEKLFF.

The chain couples TRBV25-1 to TRBJ1-2; D is possibly TRBD1 (5 bases). Trimming shortened V by 3 bases and J by 4 bases, and 12 bases separated the two germline ends. CDR1 is MGHDK and CDR2 is SYGVNS in the germline V gene. The CDR3 runs to 14 residues. Here the CDR3 DNA reads TGTGCCAGCAGTGACTTCGGGACTCCCTATGGCTACACCTTC. The encoded protein is CASSDFGTPYGYTF.

This chain uses TRBV5-5 with TRBJ1-2, with D maybe TRBD1 (6 bases). V gave up 3 bases and J gave up 0 bases, with 9 bases separating them. CDR3 length: 14 residues. Germline CDR1 and CDR2: SGHKS and YYEKEE (reference sequence). The CDR3 region is CASSSDSTNYGYTF. DNA of the CDR3: TGTGCCAGCAGCTCGGACAGTACTAACTATGGCTACACCTTC.

The V and J genes are TRBV5-4 and TRBJ1-3; the match to TRBD1 covers 11 bases. The germline gives CDR1 SGHNT, CDR2 YYREEE (reference sequence). CDR3 length: 17 residues. The trim removed 5 bases at V and 2 bases at J, leaving 9 bases unmatched. As DNA, the CDR3 is TGTGCCAGCAGTTCACCTGGACAGGGGGCGCCTGGAAACACCATATATTTT. Its protein is CASSSPGQGAPGNTIYF.

V is TRBV25-1 and J is TRBJ1-4; D call uncertain. Deletions cut 4 bases from V and 2 bases from J, with 17 bases between. The CDR3 has 17 amino acids. CDR1 is MGHDK and CDR2 is SYGVNS in the germline V gene. Here the CDR3 DNA reads TGTGCCAGCAGTGGAACAGATTTTGGTCCGACTAATGAAAAACTGTTTTTT. Translation gives CASSGTDFGPTNEKLFF.